What follows are 10 T cell receptor beta chains derived from one specimen sequenced in a study of T cells after yellow fever vaccination (dated by TCRdb to the late 2010s). The treatment or condition label on this specimen signifies: live attenuated yellow fever vaccine strain. The protocol used for the library was 5' RACE. The sequencer listed for this sample is Illumina HiSeq 2500. TCRdb itself trimmed the public reads at Q25 with fastp, ran MiXCR and retained productive beta chains. Duplicate CDR3 protein sequences are folded into a single record with the most common DNA and genes. Recorded for this sample are 160,000 or so distinct CDR3 sequences; around 7.3% of them occurred a single time. The leading ten clones occupy roughly 2.5% of the sample. Sequencing used CD4+ T cells sorted from PBMCs, obtained 5 days after the first yellow fever vaccination. Source of these receptors: a man in his late teens or twenties who received the YFV17D yellow fever vaccine.

This clonotype was detected ten times or more. CDR3 amino acids: CASSPGQSGVSNQPQHF. CDR3 DNA: TGTGCCAGCTCACCTGGACAGAGCGGGGTCAGCAATCAGCCCCAGCATTTT. The genes are TRBV18 and TRBJ1-5, with D perhaps matching TRBD1 (6 bases). This CDR3 comprises 17 residues. Germline-derived CDR1 and CDR2 are KGHSH and LQKENI. The V end was cut by 3 bases, the J end by 1 base, with 16 bases between.

This clonotype was seen many times. The chain joins TRBV20-1 to TRBJ2-4; TRBD1 aligns across 7 bases. The CDR3 loop spans 13 amino acids. Germline values: CDR1 DFQATT, CDR2 SNEGSKA (reference sequence). V shed 4 bases and J 9 bases; nucleotides not matched to a gene: 9. CDR3 region: CSATPAGGGIQYF. Written as DNA, the CDR3 is TGCAGTGCTACACCCGCAGGGGGTGGCATTCAGTACTTC.

This clonotype was observed at least ten times. The rearrangement joins TRBV9 to TRBJ2-1; 8 bases are a match to TRBD1. The CDR3 runs to 14 residues. V lost 4 bases, J lost 7 bases, and 7 bases stayed unmatched. Germline assignment: CDR1 SGDLS and CDR2 YYNGEE. The CDR3 spells CASSPQGAKNEQFF. In DNA form, the CDR3 reads TGTGCCAGCAGCCCCCAGGGGGCGAAAAATGAGCAGTTCTTC. Using reference TRBV9 and TRBJ2-1 for the parts outside the CDR3, the full variable domain is DSGVTQTPKHLITATGQRVTLRCSPRSGDLSVYWYQQSLDQGLQFLIQYYNGEERAKGNILERFSAQQFPDLHSELNLSSLELGDSALYFCASSPQGAKNEQFFGPGTRLTVL.

This clonotype was observed a handful of times. The rearrangement uses TRBV19 and TRBJ2-3, with D unresolved. With 1 base removed from V and 9 bases from J, the gap between germline ends came to 8 bases. The CDR3 has 12 residues. CDR1 is LNHDA and CDR2 is SQIVND in the germline V gene (reference sequence). This CDR3 is CASSIVGATQYF. As DNA, the CDR3 is TGTGCCAGTAGTATAGTGGGTGCCACGCAGTATTTT. Full variable domain (rest looked up from reference TRBV19 and TRBJ2-3): DGGITQSPKYLFRKEGQNVTLSCEQNLNHDAMYWYRQDPGQGLRLIYYSQIVNDFQKGDIAEGYSVSREKKESFPLTVTSAQKNPTAFYLCASSIVGATQYFGPGTRLTVL.

This clonotype was picked up many times. This chain links TRBV20-1 with TRBJ2-4; tentative D call: TRBD1 (5 bases). The V gene's germline CDR1 is DFQATT and CDR2 SNEGSKA (reference sequence). V lost 3 bases and J lost 3, with 9 bases in between. The CDR3 contains 13 residues. The CDR3 region has the DNA TGCAGTGCTAGGAGAGACAGCAAAAACATTCAGTACTTC. As protein: CSARRDSKNIQYF.

This clonotype was detected many times. The J gene is TRBJ1-4, the V gene TRBV29-1, with TRBD1 as a possible D gene (6 bases). This CDR3 has 14 amino acids. Germline V gene sequence: CDR1 SQVTM, CDR2 ANQGSEA. Trimming left V 6 bases short and J 7 bases short, with 18 bases between. CDR3 sequence (DNA): TGCAGCGTCCGAACAGGGTTGGTCGGTGAAAAACTGTTTTTT. This translates into CSVRTGLVGEKLFF.

This clonotype has only a few counts. The chain links TRBV18 to TRBJ2-4; D not resolved. Germline values: CDR1 KGHSH, CDR2 LQKENI. Trimming left V 9 bases short and J 0 bases short, with 9 bases between. This CDR3 comprises 13 residues. CDR3 bases: TGTGCCAGTTCGAATATAGCCAAAAACATTCAGTACTTC. Its translation: CASSNIAKNIQYF.

The sample holds many counts of this clonotype. V usage is TRBV7-6 and J usage is TRBJ2-7; TRBD2 matches 8 bases. CDR1 SGHVS and CDR2 FNYEAQ come from the germline V gene. Trimming took 5 bases from V and 8 from J; bases not matched to a gene: 11. The CDR3 runs 14 residues. CDR3 in DNA: TGTGCCAGCAGCATCACTAGCGGACCTACGAAGCAGTACTTC. Residues: CASSITSGPTKQYF.

In its sample, this clonotype was seen many times. The CDR3 here is CASSDAKGHNSPLHF. CDR3 coding DNA: TGTGCCAGCAGTGACGCCAAGGGCCACAATTCACCCCTCCACTTT. The chain couples TRBV6-1 to TRBJ1-6, with no clear D. CDR1 is MNHNS, CDR2 SASEGT, per germline. V lost 3 bases and J lost 7, with 13 bases in between. The CDR3 has 15 amino acids.

In this sample, this clonotype turned up a few times. The rearrangement uses TRBV2 and TRBJ1-1; D is undetermined. Germline V lookup: CDR1 SNHLY, CDR2 FYNNEI. Trimming shortened V by 7 bases and J by 0 bases, and 12 bases separated the two germline ends. This CDR3 contains 14 residues. Here the CDR3 reads CASIFAGLNTEAFF. The DNA of the CDR3 is TGTGCCAGCATTTTTGCAGGATTGAACACTGAAGCTTTCTTT.